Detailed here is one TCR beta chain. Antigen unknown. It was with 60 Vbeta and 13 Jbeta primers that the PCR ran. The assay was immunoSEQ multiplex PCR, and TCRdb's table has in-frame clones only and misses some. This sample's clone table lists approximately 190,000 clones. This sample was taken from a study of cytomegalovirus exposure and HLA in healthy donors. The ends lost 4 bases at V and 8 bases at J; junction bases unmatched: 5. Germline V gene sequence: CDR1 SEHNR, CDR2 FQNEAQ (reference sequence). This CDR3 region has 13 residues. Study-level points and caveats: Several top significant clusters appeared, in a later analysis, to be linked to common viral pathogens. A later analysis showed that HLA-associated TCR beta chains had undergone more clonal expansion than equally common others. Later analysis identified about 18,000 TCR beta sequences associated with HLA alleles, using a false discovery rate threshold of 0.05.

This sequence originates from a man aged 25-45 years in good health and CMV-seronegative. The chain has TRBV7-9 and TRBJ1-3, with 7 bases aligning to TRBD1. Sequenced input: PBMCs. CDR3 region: CASSSGQEDTIYF. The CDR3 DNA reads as TGTGCCAGCAGCTCCGGACAGGAGGACACCATATATTTT.